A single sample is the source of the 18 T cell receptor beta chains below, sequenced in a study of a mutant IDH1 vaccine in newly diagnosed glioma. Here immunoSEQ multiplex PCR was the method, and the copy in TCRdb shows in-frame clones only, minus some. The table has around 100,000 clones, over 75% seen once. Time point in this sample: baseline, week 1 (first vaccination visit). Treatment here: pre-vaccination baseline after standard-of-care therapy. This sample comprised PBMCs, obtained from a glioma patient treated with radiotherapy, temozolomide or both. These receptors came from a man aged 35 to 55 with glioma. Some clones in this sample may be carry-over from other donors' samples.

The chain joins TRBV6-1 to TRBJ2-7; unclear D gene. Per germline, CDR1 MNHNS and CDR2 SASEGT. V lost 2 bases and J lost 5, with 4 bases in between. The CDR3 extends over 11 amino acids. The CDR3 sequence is CASSERDEQYF. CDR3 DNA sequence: TGTGCCAGCAGTGAAAGGGACGAGCAGTACTTC.

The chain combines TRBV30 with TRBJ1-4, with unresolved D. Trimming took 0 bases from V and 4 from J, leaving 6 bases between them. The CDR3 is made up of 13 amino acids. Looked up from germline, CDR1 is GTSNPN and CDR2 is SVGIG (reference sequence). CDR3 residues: CAWSVEGNEKLFF. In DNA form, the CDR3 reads TGTGCCTGGAGTGTCGAGGGTAATGAAAAACTGTTTTTT.

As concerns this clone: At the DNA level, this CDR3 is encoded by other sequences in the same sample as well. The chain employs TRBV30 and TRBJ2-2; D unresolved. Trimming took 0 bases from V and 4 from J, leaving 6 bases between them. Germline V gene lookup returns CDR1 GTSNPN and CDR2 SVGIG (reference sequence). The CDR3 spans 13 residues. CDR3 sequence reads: CAWSVQSTGELFF. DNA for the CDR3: TGTGCCTGGAGTGTACAGTCCACCGGGGAGCTGTTTTTT.

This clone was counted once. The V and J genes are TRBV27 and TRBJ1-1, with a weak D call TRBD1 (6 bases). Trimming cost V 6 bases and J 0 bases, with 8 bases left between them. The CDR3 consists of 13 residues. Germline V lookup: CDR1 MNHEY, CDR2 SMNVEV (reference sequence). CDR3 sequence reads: CASSRGMNTEAFF. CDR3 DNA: TGTGCCAGCAGCAGGGGAATGAACACTGAAGCTTTCTTT.

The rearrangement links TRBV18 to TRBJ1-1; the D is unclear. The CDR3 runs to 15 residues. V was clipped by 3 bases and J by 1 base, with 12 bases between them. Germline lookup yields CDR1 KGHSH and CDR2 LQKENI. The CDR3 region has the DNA TGTGCCAGCTCACCGAGCGGGGTCCAGAACACTGAAGCTTTCTTT. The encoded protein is CASSPSGVQNTEAFF.

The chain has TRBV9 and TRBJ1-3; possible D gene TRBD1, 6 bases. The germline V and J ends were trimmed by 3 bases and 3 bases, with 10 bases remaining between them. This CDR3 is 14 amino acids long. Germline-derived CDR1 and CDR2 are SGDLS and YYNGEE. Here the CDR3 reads CASSEGGGGNTIYF. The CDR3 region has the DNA TGTGCCAGCAGCGAGGGGGGAGGTGGAAACACCATATATTTT. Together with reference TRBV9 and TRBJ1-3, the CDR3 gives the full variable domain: DSGVTQTPKHLITATGQRVTLRCSPRSGDLSVYWYQQSLDQGLQFLIQYYNGEERAKGNILERFSAQQFPDLHSELNLSSLELGDSALYFCASSEGGGGNTIYFGEGSWLTVV.

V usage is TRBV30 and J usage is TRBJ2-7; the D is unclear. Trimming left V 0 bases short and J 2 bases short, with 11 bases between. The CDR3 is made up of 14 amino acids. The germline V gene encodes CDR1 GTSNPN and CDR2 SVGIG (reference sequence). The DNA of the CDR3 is TGTGCCTGGAGTGTCTGGGGAAAAGCCTACGAGCAGTACTTC. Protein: CAWSVWGKAYEQYF.

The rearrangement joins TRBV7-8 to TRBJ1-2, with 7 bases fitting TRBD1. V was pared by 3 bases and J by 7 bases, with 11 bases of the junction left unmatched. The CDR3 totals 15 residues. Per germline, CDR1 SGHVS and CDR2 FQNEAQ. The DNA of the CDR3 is TGTGCCAGCAGCTTGAGTATAGGGGGCAGTGTTGGCTACACCTTC. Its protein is CASSLSIGGSVGYTF.

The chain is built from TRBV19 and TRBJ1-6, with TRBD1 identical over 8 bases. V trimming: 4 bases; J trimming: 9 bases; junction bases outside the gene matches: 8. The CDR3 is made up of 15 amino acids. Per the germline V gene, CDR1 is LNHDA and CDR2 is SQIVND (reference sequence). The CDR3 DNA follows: TGTGCCAGTAGTAGAGACAGGGGCAATATTTCACCCCTCCACTTT. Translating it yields CASSRDRGNISPLHF.

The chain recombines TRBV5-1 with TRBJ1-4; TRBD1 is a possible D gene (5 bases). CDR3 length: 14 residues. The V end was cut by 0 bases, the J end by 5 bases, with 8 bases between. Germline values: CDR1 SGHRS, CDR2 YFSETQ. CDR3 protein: CASSLAGPNEKLFF. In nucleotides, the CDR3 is TGCGCCAGCAGCTTGGCGGGACCCAATGAAAAACTGTTTTTT.

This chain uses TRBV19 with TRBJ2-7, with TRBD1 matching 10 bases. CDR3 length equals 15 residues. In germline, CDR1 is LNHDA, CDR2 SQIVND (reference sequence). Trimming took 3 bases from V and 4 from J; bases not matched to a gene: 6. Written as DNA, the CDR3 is TGTGCCAGTAGTATGGCCCCGGGACAGGGGTACGAGCAGTACTTC. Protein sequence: CASSMAPGQGYEQYF.

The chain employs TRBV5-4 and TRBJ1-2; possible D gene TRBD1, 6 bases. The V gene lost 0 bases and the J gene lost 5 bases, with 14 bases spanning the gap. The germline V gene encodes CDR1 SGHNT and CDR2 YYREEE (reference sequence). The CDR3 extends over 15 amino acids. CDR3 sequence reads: CASSLVGGARYGYTF. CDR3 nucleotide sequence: TGTGCCAGCAGCTTGGTTGGGGGGGCGCGGTATGGCTACACCTTC.

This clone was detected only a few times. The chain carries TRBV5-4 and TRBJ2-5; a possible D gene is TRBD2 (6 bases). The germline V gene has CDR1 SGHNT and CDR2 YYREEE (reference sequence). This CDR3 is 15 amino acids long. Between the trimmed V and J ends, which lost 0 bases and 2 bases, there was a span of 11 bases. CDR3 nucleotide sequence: TGTGCCAGCAGCTTGGTAGCGCGGGGACAAGAGACCCAGTACTTC. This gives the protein CASSLVARGQETQYF.

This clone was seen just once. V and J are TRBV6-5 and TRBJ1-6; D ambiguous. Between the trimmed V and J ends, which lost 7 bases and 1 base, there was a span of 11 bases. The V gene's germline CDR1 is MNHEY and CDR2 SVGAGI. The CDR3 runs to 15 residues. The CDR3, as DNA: TGTGCCAGCACCCCTTCAGGTTCCTATAATTCACCCCTCCACTTT. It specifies CASTPSGSYNSPLHF.

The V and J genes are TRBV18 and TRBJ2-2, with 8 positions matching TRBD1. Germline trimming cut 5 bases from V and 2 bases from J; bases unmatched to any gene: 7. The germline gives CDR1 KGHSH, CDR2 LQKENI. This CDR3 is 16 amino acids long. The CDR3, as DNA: TGTGCCAGCTCATCGACAGGGGATAGCAACACCGGGGAGCTGTTTTTT. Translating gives CASSSTGDSNTGELFF.

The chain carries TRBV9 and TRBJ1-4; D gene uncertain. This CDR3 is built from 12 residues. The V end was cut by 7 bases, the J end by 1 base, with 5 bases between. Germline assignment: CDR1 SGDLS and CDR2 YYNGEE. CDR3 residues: CASGRTNEKLFF. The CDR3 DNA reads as TGTGCCAGCGGCAGAACTAATGAAAAACTGTTTTTT.

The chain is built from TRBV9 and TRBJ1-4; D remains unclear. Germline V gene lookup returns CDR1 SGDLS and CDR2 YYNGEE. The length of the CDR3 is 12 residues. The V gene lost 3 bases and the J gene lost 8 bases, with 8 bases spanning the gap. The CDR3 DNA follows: TGTGCCAGCAGCGCCGGCGAGGAAAAACTGTTTTTT. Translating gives CASSAGEEKLFF.

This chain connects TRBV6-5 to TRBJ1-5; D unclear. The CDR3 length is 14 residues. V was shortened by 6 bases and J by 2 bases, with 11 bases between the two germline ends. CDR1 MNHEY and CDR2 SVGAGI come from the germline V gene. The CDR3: CASRPSGGNQPQHF. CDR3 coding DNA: TGTGCCAGCAGGCCTTCTGGAGGCAATCAGCCCCAGCATTTT.